The clone carrying this TCR beta chain appeared many times. Together with a sample-barcoded 5' primer, a J-beta primer mix was included in a second PCR lasting about 7 to 12 cycles. TCRdb fed the 5' RACE reads into MiXCR, producing one record per CDR3 protein. Here the sample spans 750,000 to 950,000 distinct CDR3 sequences, approximately 32% being singletons. Trimming removed 4 bases from V and 2 bases from J; junction bases left unmatched: 9. CDR3 length: 15 residues. The germline gives CDR1 SGHKS, CDR2 YYEKEE (reference sequence). This specimen comes from a study of blood T cells in healthy people across ages. These sequences were also reported in another study, on T cells of mothers and their children. As that study records: A slight, non-significant increase in overlap was found for related mother-child pairs relative to unrelated pairs.

Sequencing was done on a sample of blood. The chain joins TRBV5-5 to TRBJ2-7; TRBD1 matches at 7 bases. This clonotype originated in a woman aged 40 to 55 in good health. The CDR3 loop reads CASSRDRDLPYEQYF. The CDR3 DNA follows: TGTGCCAGCAGCCGAGACAGGGATCTCCCCTACGAGCAGTACTTC.